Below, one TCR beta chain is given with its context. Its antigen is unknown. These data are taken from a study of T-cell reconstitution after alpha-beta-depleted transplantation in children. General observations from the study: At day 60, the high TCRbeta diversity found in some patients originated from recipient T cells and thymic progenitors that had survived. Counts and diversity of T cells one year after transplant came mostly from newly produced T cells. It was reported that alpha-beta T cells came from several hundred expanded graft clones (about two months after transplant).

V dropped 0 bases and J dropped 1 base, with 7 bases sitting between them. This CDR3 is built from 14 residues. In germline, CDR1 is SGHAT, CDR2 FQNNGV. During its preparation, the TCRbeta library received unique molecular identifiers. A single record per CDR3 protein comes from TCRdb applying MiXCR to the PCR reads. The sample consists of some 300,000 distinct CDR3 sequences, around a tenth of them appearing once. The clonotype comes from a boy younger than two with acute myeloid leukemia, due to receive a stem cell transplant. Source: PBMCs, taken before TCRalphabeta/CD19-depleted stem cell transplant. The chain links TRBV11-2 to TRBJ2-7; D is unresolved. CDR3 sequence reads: CASSLELISYEQYF. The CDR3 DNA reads TGTGCCAGCAGCTTAGAACTAATATCCTACGAGCAGTACTTC.